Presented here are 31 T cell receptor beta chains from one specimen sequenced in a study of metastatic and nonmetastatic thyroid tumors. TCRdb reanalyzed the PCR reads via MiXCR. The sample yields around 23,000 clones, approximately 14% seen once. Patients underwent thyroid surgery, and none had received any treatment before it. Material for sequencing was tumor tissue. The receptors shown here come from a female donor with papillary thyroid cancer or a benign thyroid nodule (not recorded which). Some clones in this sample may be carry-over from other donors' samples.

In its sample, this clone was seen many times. The CDR3 DNA sequence: TGCGCCAGCAGCTTGGGGTCTAGCGGTGGCACAGATACGCAGTATTTT. The encoded protein is CASSLGSSGGTDTQYF. The chain recombines TRBV5-1 with TRBJ2-3; 7 positions agree with TRBD2. Looked up from germline, CDR1 is SGHRS and CDR2 is YFSETQ. V gave up 0 bases and J gave up 1 base; unmatched junction bases: 5. This CDR3 has 16 residues.

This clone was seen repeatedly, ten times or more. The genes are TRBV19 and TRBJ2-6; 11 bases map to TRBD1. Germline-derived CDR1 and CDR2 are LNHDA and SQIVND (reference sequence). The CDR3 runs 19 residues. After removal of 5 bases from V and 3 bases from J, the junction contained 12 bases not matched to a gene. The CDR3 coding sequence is TGTGCCAGTAGTCTCGATGGACAGGGGGCGCTTGGTGGGGCCAACGTCCTGACTTTC. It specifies CASSLDGQGALGGANVLTF.

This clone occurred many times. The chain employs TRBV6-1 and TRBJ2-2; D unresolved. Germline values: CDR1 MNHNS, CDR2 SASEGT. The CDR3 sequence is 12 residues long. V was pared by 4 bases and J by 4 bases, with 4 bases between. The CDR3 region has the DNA TGTGCCAGCAGTGTGGCCACCGGGGAGCTGTTTTTT. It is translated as CASSVATGELFF.

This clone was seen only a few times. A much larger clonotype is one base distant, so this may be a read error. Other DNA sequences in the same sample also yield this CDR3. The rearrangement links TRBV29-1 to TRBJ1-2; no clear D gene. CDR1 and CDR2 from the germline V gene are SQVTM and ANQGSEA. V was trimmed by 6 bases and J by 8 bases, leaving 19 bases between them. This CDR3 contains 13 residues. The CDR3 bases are TGCAGCGTAGCCGGTACACACACATTGGGCTACACCTTC. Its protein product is CSVAGTHTLGYTF. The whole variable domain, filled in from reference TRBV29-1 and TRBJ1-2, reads SAVISQKPSRDICQRGTSLTIQCQVDSQVTMMFWYRQQPGQSLTLIATANQGSEATYESGFVIDKFPISRPNLTFSTLTVSNMSPEDSSIYLCSVAGTHTLGYTFGSGTRLTVV.

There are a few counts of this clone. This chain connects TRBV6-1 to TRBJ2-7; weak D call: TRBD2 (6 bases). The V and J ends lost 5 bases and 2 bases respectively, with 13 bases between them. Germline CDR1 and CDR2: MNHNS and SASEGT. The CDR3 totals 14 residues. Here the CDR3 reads CASSPGLAAYEQYF. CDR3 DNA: TGTGCCAGCAGTCCGGGACTTGCAGCCTACGAGCAGTACTTC.

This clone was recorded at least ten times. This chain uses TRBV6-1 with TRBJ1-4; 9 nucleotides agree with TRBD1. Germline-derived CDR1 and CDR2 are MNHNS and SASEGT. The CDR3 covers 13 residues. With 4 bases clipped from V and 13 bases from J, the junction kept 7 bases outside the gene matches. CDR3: CASSAEQGAGLFF. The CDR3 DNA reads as TGTGCCAGCAGTGCGGAACAGGGGGCGGGACTGTTTTTT.

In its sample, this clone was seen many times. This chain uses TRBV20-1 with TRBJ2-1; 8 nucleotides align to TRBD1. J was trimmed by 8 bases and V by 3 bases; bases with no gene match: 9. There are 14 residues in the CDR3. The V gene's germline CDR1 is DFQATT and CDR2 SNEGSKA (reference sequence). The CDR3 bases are TGCAGTGCTAGCCTCAGAGGACAGGGCGATGAGCAGTTCTTC. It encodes CSASLRGQGDEQFF.

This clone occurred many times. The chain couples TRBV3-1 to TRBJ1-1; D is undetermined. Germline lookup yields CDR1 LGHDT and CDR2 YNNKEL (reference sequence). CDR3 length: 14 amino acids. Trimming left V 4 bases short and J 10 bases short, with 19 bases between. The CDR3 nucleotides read TGTGCCAGCAGCCGCAACGACCCCGCCGGTGGAGCTTTCTTT. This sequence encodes CASSRNDPAGGAFF.

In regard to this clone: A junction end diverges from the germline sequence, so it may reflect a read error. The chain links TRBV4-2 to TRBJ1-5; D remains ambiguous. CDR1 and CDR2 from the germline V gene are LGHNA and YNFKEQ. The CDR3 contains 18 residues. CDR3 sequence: CANSQSSLRGMSNQPQHF. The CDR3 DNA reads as TGTGCCAACAGCCAATCCAGCCTCCGGGGAATGAGCAATCAGCCCCAGCATTTT.

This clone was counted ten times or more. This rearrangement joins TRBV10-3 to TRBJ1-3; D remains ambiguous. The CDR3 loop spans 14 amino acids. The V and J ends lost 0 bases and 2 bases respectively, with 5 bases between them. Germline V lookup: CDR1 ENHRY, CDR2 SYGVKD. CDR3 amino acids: CAISESGAGNTIYF. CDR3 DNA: TGTGCCATCAGTGAGTCCGGGGCTGGAAACACCATATATTTT.

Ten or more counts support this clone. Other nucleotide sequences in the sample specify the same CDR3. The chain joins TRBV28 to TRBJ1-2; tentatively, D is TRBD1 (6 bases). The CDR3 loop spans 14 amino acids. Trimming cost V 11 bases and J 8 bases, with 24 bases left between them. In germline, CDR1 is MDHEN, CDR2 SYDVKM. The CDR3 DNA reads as TGTGCCTCCCTTGTACTCCCGGGGGGCAGGGGCTACACCTTC. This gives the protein CASLVLPGGRGYTF.

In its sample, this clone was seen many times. CDR3 bases: TGTGCCAGCAGCTTAAGTCAAACAGGGCCCTATGGCTACACCTTC. It is translated as CASSLSQTGPYGYTF. V is TRBV7-9 and J is TRBJ1-2, with a tentative D call TRBD1 (6 bases). The CDR3 totals 15 residues. Trimming pared 2 bases from V and 4 bases from J, leaving 14 bases between. Germline lookup yields CDR1 SEHNR and CDR2 FQNEAQ (reference sequence).

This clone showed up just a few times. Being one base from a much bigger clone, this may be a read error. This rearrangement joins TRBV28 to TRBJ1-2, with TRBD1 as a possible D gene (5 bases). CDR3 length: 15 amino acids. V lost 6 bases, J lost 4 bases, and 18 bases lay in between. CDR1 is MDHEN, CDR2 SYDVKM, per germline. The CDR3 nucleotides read TGTGCCAGCAGCCTCGTGGGGGTTTGGGGCTATGGCTACACCTTC. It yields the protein CASSLVGVWGYGYTF.

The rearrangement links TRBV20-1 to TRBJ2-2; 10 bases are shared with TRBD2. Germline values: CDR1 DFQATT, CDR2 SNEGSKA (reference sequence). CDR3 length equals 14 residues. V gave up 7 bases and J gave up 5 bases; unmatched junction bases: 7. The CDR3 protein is CSGRRAGGTGELFF. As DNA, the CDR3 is TGCAGTGGTCGCCGAGCGGGAGGGACCGGGGAGCTGTTTTTT.

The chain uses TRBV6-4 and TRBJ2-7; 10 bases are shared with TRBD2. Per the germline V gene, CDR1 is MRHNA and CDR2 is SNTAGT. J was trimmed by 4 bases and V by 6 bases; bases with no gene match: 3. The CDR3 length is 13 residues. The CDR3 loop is CASRASGSYEQYF. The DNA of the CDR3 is TGTGCCAGCAGAGCTAGCGGGAGTTACGAGCAGTACTTC.

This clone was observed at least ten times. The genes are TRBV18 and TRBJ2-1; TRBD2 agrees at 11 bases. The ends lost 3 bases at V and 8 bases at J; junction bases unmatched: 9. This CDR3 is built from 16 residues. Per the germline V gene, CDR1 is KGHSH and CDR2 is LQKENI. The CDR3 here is CASSPLPGLAGHEQFF. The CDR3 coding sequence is TGTGCCAGCTCACCCCTACCAGGACTAGCGGGCCATGAGCAGTTCTTC.

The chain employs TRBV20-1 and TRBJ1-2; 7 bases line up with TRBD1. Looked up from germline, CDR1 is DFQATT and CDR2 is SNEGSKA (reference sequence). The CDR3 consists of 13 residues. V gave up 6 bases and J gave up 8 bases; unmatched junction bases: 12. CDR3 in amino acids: CSAIPSGGWGYTF. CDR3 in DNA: TGCAGTGCCATCCCGTCAGGGGGTTGGGGCTACACCTTC.

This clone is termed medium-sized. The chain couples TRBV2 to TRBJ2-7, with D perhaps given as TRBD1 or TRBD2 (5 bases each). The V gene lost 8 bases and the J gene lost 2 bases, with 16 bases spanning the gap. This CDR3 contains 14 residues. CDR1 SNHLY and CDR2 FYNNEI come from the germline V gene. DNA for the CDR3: TGTGCCAGCGGGGGTTGGCAGGCTGCCTACGAGCAGTACTTC. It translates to CASGGWQAAYEQYF. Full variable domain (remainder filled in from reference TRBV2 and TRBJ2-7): EPEVTQTPSHQVTQMGQEVILRCVPISNHLYFYWYRQILGQKVEFLVSFYNNEISEKSEIFDDQFSVERPDGSNFTLKIRSTKLEDSAMYFCASGGWQAAYEQYFGPGTRLTVT.

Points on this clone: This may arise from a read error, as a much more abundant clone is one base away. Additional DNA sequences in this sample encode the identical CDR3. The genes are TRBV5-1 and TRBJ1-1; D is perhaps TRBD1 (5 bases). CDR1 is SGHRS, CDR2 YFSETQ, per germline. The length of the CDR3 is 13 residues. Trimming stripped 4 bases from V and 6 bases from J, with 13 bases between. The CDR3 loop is CASSLAQGAEAFF. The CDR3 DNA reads TGCGCCAGCAGCCTGGCTCAGGGCGCTGAAGCTTTCTTT.

The CDR3 spells CSARDWLAGEGHEQYF. In DNA form, the CDR3 reads TGCAGTGCTAGAGATTGGCTAGCGGGAGAGGGACACGAGCAGTACTTC. The chain joins TRBV20-1 to TRBJ2-7; 10 nucleotides align to TRBD2. The germline gives CDR1 DFQATT, CDR2 SNEGSKA (reference sequence). The CDR3 has 16 amino acids. V was clipped by 0 bases and J by 5 bases; unmatched bases: 10.

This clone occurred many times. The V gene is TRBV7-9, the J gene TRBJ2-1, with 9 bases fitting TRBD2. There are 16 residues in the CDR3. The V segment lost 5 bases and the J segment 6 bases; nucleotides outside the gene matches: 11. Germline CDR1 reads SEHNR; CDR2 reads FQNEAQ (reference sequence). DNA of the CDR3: TGTGCCAGCAGCCCTAGCGGCGGGGGGGCCGGCAATGAGCAGTTCTTC. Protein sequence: CASSPSGGGAGNEQFF.

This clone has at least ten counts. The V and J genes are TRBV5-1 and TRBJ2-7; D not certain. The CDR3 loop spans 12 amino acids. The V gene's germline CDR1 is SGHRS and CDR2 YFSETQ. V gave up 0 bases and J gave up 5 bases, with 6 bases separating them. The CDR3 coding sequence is TGCGCCAGCAGCTTGGGTCACAACGAGCAGTACTTC. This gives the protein CASSLGHNEQYF.

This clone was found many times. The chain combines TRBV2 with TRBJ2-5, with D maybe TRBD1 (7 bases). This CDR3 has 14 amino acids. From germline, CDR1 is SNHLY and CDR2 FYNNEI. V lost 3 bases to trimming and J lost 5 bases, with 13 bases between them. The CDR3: CASSDDRDSETQYF. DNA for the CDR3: TGTGCCAGCAGTGATGACAGGGACTCGGAGACCCAGTACTTC. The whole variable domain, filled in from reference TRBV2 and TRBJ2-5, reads EPEVTQTPSHQVTQMGQEVILRCVPISNHLYFYWYRQILGQKVEFLVSFYNNEISEKSEIFDDQFSVERPDGSNFTLKIRSTKLEDSAMYFCASSDDRDSETQYFGPGTRLLVL.

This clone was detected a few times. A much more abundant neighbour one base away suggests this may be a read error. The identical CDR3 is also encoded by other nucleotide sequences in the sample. CDR3: CASSIDRGETQYF. CDR3 nucleotides: TGTGCCAGTAGTATAGATCGCGGGGAGACACAGTATTTT. The gene calls are TRBV19 and TRBJ2-3, with a possible D match to TRBD2 (6 bases). Trimming took 0 bases from V and 12 from J, leaving 13 bases between them. In germline, CDR1 is LNHDA, CDR2 SQIVND (reference sequence). The CDR3 has 13 residues.

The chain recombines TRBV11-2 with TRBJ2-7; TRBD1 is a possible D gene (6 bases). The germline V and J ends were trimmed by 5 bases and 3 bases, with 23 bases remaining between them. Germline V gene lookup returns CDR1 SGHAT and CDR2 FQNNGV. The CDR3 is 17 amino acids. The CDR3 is CASSRNSLRTENYEQYF. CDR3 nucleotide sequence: TGTGCCAGCAGCCGAAATTCTCTCCGGACAGAAAACTACGAGCAGTACTTC.

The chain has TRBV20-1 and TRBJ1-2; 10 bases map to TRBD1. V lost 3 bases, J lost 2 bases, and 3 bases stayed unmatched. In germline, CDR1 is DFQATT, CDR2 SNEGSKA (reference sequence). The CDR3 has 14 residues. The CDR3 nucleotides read TGCAGTGCTAGGAAGACAGGGGGCAACTATGGCTACACCTTC. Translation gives CSARKTGGNYGYTF.

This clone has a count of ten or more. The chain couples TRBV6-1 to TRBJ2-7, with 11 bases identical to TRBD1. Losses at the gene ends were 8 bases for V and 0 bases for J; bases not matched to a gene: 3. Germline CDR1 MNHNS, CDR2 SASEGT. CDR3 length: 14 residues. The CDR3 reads CASAGTGGSYEQYF. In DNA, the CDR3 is TGTGCCAGCGCCGGGACAGGGGGCTCCTACGAGCAGTACTTC.

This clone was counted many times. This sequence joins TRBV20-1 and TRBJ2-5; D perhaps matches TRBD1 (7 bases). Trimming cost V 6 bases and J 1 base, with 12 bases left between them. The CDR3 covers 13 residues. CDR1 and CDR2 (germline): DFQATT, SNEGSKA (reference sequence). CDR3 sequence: CSATGDFQETQYF. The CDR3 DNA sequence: TGCAGTGCCACAGGGGACTTCCAAGAGACCCAGTACTTC.

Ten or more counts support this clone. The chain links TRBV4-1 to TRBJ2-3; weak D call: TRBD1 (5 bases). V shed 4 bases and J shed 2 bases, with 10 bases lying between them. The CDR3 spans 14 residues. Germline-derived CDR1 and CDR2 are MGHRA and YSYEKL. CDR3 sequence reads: CASSRVGATDTQYF. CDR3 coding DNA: TGCGCCAGCAGCCGTGTTGGGGCCACAGATACGCAGTATTTT.

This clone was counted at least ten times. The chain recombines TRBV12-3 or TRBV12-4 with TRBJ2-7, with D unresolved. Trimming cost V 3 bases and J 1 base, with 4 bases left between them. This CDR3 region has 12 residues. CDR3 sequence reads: CASSFVSYEQYF. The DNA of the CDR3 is TGTGCCAGCAGTTTTGTTTCCTACGAGCAGTACTTC.

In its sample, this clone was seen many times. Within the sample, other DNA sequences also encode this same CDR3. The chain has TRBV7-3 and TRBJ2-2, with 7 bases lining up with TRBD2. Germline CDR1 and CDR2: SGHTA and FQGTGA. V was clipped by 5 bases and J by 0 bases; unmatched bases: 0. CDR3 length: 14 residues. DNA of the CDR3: TGTGCCAGCAGCCTAGCGGCGAACACCGGGGAGCTGTTTTTT. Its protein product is CASSLAANTGELFF.